This T cell receptor beta chain originates from a study of OX40 agonist ivuxolimab in advanced cancers. Sequencing was performed with immunoSEQ multiplex PCR; in TCRdb, only in-frame clones are kept and a portion is missing. Among fewer than 50,000 clones listed, 60% to 85% were seen once. Relative to its sample, this clone is medium-sized. This clonotype originated in an adult with an advanced solid tumor such as melanoma, head and neck, liver or kidney cancer. The sequencing used CD4+ or CD8+ T cells sorted from blood, collected in a trial of the OX40 agonist ivuxolimab.

The CDR3 sequence is CASSFVPQGAGELFF. The DNA of the CDR3 is TGTGCCAGCAGTTTCGTTCCTCAGGGGGCCGGGGAGCTGTTTTTT. This chain uses TRBV6-5 with TRBJ2-2, with 7 bases fitting TRBD1. This CDR3 comprises 15 residues. From germline, CDR1 is MNHEY and CDR2 SVGAGI. The V segment lost 4 bases and the J segment 6 bases; nucleotides outside the gene matches: 8.